Shown below are 25 T cell receptor beta chains from a single sample sequenced in a study of OX40 agonist ivuxolimab in advanced cancers. Some clones are missing from TCRdb's copy, which holds only in-frame ones; the method was immunoSEQ multiplex PCR. The table records under 95,000 clones, over 65% of them present only once. The specimen was CD4+ or CD8+ T cells sorted from blood, collected in a trial of the OX40 agonist ivuxolimab. The receptors here all came from an adult with an advanced solid tumor such as melanoma, head and neck, liver or kidney cancer.

V is TRBV6-5 and J is TRBJ2-2; possibly TRBD1 for D (6 bases). Germline V gene sequence: CDR1 MNHEY, CDR2 SVGAGI. V was pared by 0 bases and J by 2 bases, with 10 bases between. This CDR3 contains 16 residues. CDR3 residues: CASSYSTRGNTGELFF. The CDR3 coding sequence is TGTGCCAGCAGTTACTCGACCAGGGGAAACACCGGGGAGCTGTTTTTT.

The genes are TRBV19 and TRBJ2-5; TRBD1 is a possible D gene (6 bases). The V gene lost 6 bases and the J gene lost 2 bases, with 16 bases spanning the gap. The CDR3 has 15 amino acids. Germline lookup yields CDR1 LNHDA and CDR2 SQIVND (reference sequence). CDR3 amino acids: CASSRSGTFQETQYF. DNA of the CDR3: TGTGCCAGTAGCCGGTCGGGGACATTTCAAGAGACCCAGTACTTC. Together with reference TRBV19 and TRBJ2-5, the CDR3 gives the full variable domain: DGGITQSPKYLFRKEGQNVTLSCEQNLNHDAMYWYRQDPGQGLRLIYYSQIVNDFQKGDIAEGYSVSREKKESFPLTVTSAQKNPTAFYLCASSRSGTFQETQYFGPGTRLLVL.

The chain combines TRBV5-6 with TRBJ1-1; no clear D. The CDR3 sequence is 14 residues long. Germline V CDR1 and CDR2: SGHDT, YYEEEE. V was shortened by 3 bases and J by 6 bases, with 15 bases between the two germline ends. The DNA for the CDR3 is TGTGCCAGCAGCTCACTCCGGAGGTCGTCTGAAGCTTTCTTT. Translating gives CASSSLRRSSEAFF.

This clone was seen just once. V usage is TRBV6-5 and J usage is TRBJ1-2; 8 nucleotides align to TRBD1. The CDR3 totals 16 residues. In germline, CDR1 is MNHEY, CDR2 SVGAGI. Trimming took 0 bases from V and 4 from J; bases not matched to a gene: 7. The CDR3 is CASSYSQGAKLYGYTF. The DNA of the CDR3 is TGTGCCAGCAGTTACTCTCAGGGGGCGAAGCTCTATGGCTACACCTTC.

In DNA, the CDR3 is TGTGCCAGCTCACCACCCCCCTTGACCCAAGAGACCCAGTACTTC. The encoded protein is CASSPPPLTQETQYF. This sequence joins TRBV18 and TRBJ2-5, with no clear D. CDR1 KGHSH and CDR2 LQKENI come from the germline V gene. CDR3 length equals 15 residues. The ends were cut back, 0 bases at V and 1 base at J, with 9 bases in the middle.

This chain connects TRBV20-1 to TRBJ2-3, with a weak D call TRBD2 (6 bases). The CDR3 sequence is 11 residues long. CDR1 and CDR2 (germline): DFQATT, SNEGSKA (reference sequence). V gave up 3 bases and J gave up 9 bases, with 10 bases separating them. This CDR3 reads CSASMAGTQYF. The CDR3 nucleotides read TGCAGTGCTAGTATGGCGGGGACGCAGTATTTT.

The J gene is TRBJ2-7, the V gene TRBV19; 9 bases fit TRBD1. Trimming removed 5 bases from V and 1 base from J; junction bases left unmatched: 15. Germline V gene sequence: CDR1 LNHDA, CDR2 SQIVND (reference sequence). This CDR3 has 18 residues. CDR3 sequence (DNA): TGTGCCAGTAGTCTTATTCCGGGACAGGGTTCCCGTTCCTACGAGCAGTACTTC. As protein: CASSLIPGQGSRSYEQYF.

This chain joins TRBV2 and TRBJ2-3, with a possible D match to TRBD2 (6 bases). Deletions cut 4 bases from V and 2 bases from J, with 10 bases between. From germline, CDR1 is SNHLY and CDR2 FYNNEI. This CDR3 is 14 amino acids long. CDR3: CASSGWTNTDTQYF. In DNA, the CDR3 is TGTGCCAGCAGTGGGTGGACTAACACAGATACGCAGTATTTT.

CDR3 residues: CASSRRTASYQETQYF. Written as DNA, the CDR3 is TGTGCCAGCAGCCGACGGACAGCATCGTACCAAGAGACCCAGTACTTC. This rearrangement joins TRBV11-2 to TRBJ2-5; D might be TRBD1 (6 bases). The V gene lost 5 bases and the J gene lost 0 bases, with 16 bases spanning the gap. The CDR3 contains 16 residues. Germline V gene data show CDR1 as SGHAT and CDR2 as FQNNGV.

V and J are TRBV7-2 and TRBJ2-3; 11 nucleotides align to TRBD2. J gave up 2 bases and V 3 bases, and 4 bases lay outside the gene matches. The CDR3 is 16 residues long. Germline V gives CDR1 SGHTA, CDR2 FQGNSA. The CDR3 loop is CASSLGTSGYTDTQYF. DNA for the CDR3: TGTGCCAGCAGCTTGGGGACTAGCGGATACACAGATACGCAGTATTTT.

The V gene is TRBV18, the J gene TRBJ1-5, with D hard to call. This CDR3 is 15 amino acids long. Germline CDR1 KGHSH, CDR2 LQKENI. Trimming shortened V by 4 bases and J by 5 bases, and 15 bases separated the two germline ends. CDR3 sequence reads: CASSQGYGRHQPQHF. As DNA, the CDR3 is TGTGCCAGCTCACAAGGGTACGGCAGGCATCAGCCCCAGCATTTT.

This chain links TRBV5-1 with TRBJ2-6, with D maybe TRBD2 (5 bases). The CDR3 spans 19 residues. Trimming took off 0 bases at V and 0 bases at J, with 16 bases between the two ends. Germline V lookup: CDR1 SGHRS, CDR2 YFSETQ. CDR3: CASSLVSVDRISGANVLTF. The CDR3 DNA reads TGCGCCAGCAGCTTGGTTAGCGTGGATCGCATCTCTGGGGCCAACGTCCTGACTTTC.

For this clone: The same CDR3 arises from other DNA sequences in this sample as well. The chain recombines TRBV5-1 with TRBJ1-1; perhaps TRBD1 as D (5 bases). V lost 3 bases and J lost 2, with 14 bases in between. The germline CDR1 and CDR2 sequences are SGHRS and YFSETQ. The CDR3 runs 15 residues. CDR3 region: CASSSPGLINTEAFF. In DNA form, the CDR3 reads TGCGCCAGCAGCTCCCCGGGGCTAATAAACACTGAAGCTTTCTTT.

This clone was counted once. The chain recombines TRBV2 with TRBJ2-1; 9 bases are shared with TRBD2. V gave up 7 bases and J gave up 2 bases; unmatched junction bases: 6. Germline assignment: CDR1 SNHLY and CDR2 FYNNEI. CDR3 length: 15 residues. In DNA form, the CDR3 reads TGTGCCAGCACCGGCGGGGGGGACCCCTACAATGAGCAGTTCTTC. It translates to CASTGGGDPYNEQFF.

This clone is a singleton in its sample. The V call is TRBV6-5, the J call TRBJ2-7, with D uncertain. The CDR3 runs 11 residues. Germline V gene lookup returns CDR1 MNHEY and CDR2 SVGAGI. Trimming removed 6 bases at V and 6 bases at J, with 9 bases between. The CDR3 spells CASRMGGEQYF. The DNA of the CDR3 is TGTGCCAGCAGAATGGGCGGCGAGCAGTACTTC.

This clone was detected only once. The chain uses TRBV5-4 and TRBJ1-6; TRBD1 agrees at 7 bases. Germline V gene lookup returns CDR1 SGHNT and CDR2 YYREEE (reference sequence). This CDR3 is built from 17 residues. J lost 10 bases, V lost 4 bases, and 17 bases had no gene match. CDR3 sequence: CASSTRGGGASGSPLHF. CDR3 bases: TGTGCCAGCAGCACCCGAGGAGGGGGCGCTTCTGGGTCACCCCTCCACTTT.

The chain links TRBV19 to TRBJ2-2; 8 bases are shared with TRBD1. The CDR3 is 14 residues long. The germline V gene encodes CDR1 LNHDA and CDR2 SQIVND (reference sequence). V trimming: 7 bases; J trimming: 5 bases; junction bases outside the gene matches: 6. This chain's CDR3 is CASTGQGSTGELFF. CDR3 sequence (DNA): TGTGCCAGTACCGGACAGGGTTCGACCGGGGAGCTGTTTTTT.

This chain uses TRBV28 with TRBJ2-3; unclear D gene. The germline V gene has CDR1 MDHEN and CDR2 SYDVKM. CDR3 length: 15 residues. With 6 bases removed from V and 3 bases from J, the gap between germline ends came to 16 bases. The CDR3 nucleotides are TGTGCCAGCAGCAAACACGCCCGACGAACAGATACGCAGTATTTT. Its protein product is CASSKHARRTDTQYF.

CDR3 residues: CASSQATTSTDTQYF. CDR3 DNA sequence: TGCGCCAGCAGCCAAGCTACCACTAGCACAGATACGCAGTATTTT. The chain carries TRBV5-1 and TRBJ2-3, with D uncertain. V lost 4 bases and J 0 bases, leaving 12 bases between the germline ends. The length of the CDR3 is 15 residues. Per the germline V gene, CDR1 is SGHRS and CDR2 is YFSETQ.

This clone was picked up one time. V is TRBV7-3 and J is TRBJ2-3; 7 bases align to TRBD2. V was clipped by 5 bases and J by 7 bases; unmatched bases: 6. This CDR3 spans 13 amino acids. Germline CDR1 is SGHTA and CDR2 is FQGTGA. The CDR3 loop reads CASSRIAGNTQYF. As DNA, the CDR3 is TGTGCCAGCAGCAGAATAGCGGGTAATACGCAGTATTTT.

The chain links TRBV19 to TRBJ2-2; no definite D call. CDR1 is LNHDA and CDR2 is SQIVND in the germline V gene (reference sequence). The CDR3 is 16 amino acids. V was shortened by 4 bases and J by 2 bases, with 14 bases between the two germline ends. CDR3 residues: CASSTTTTSNTGELFF. DNA for the CDR3: TGTGCCAGTAGTACGACCACTACGTCCAACACCGGGGAGCTGTTTTTT.

The chain has TRBV19 and TRBJ2-7; no clear D gene. V was pared by 6 bases and J by 3 bases, with 9 bases between. Germline V lookup: CDR1 LNHDA, CDR2 SQIVND (reference sequence). The CDR3 covers 12 residues. The CDR3 nucleotides are TGTGCCAGTAGCGACCGCTTCTACGAGCAGTACGTC. Protein sequence: CASSDRFYEQYV.

The chain recombines TRBV19 with TRBJ1-1, with D tentatively TRBD1 (5 bases). Germline V gene lookup returns CDR1 LNHDA and CDR2 SQIVND (reference sequence). Trimming stripped 2 bases from V and 4 bases from J, with 11 bases between. The CDR3 is 14 residues long. The CDR3 nucleotides are TGTGCCAGTAGTATATTCAGGGATGGCACTGAAGCTTTCTTT. It translates to CASSIFRDGTEAFF.

The CDR3 is CASSLLTGFVSGNTIYF. DNA for the CDR3: TGTGCCAGCAGTTTATTGACAGGATTCGTCTCTGGAAACACCATATATTTT. The V gene is TRBV28, the J gene TRBJ1-3; D is perhaps TRBD1 (6 bases). The CDR3 has 17 residues. With 1 base removed from V and 0 bases from J, the gap between germline ends came to 13 bases. Germline V gene lookup returns CDR1 MDHEN and CDR2 SYDVKM. Based on the CDR3 plus reference TRBV28 and TRBJ1-3, the full variable domain is DVKVTQSSRYLVKRTGEKVFLECVQDMDHENMFWYRQDPGLGLRLIYFSYDVKMKEKGDIPEGYSVSREKKERFSLILESASTNQTSMYLCASSLLTGFVSGNTIYFGEGSWLTVV.

The J gene is TRBJ1-3, the V gene TRBV6-5, with TRBD1 matching 7 bases. The CDR3 covers 14 residues. V shed 5 bases and J 4 bases; nucleotides not matched to a gene: 5. The germline gives CDR1 MNHEY, CDR2 SVGAGI. In nucleotides, the CDR3 is TGTGCCAGCAGTCAGGGGGTAGGGGGAAACACCATATATTTT. It yields the protein CASSQGVGGNTIYF.